This TCR beta chain originates from a study of blood T cell repertoires in COVID-19 (TCRdb year 2020). Regarding the study in general: Collaborator samples came from the United States, Italy and Spain and covered acute and convalescent phases of COVID-19. Where available, HLA class I and class II types were obtained from metadata supplied by the sample provider rather than from assay-based typing. The repertoires were released in a freely available public database intended as a resource for research on the immune response to SARS-CoV-2. The prospective study material was composed of cDNA or gDNA derived from T cells, B-cell-depleted T cells, or PBMCs. Subjects who had been exposed to COVID-19, were actively infected with it, or had recovered from it provided the deeply sampled blood TCRbeta repertoires that made up the dataset. Nearly every sample came with metadata listing a de-identified subject ID, COVID-19 status, age in years and sex. Samples came from the ongoing ImmuneRACE study (first 160 participants) plus 1,254 subjects from 6 global collaborators.

General study outcomes and caveats: The quantity of clinical and demographic metadata differed by source and by participant and was supplied without curation.

TCRbeta CDR3 regions were amplified from genomic DNA by means of the immunoSEQ Assay, a bias-controlled multiplex PCR. The published analysis was carried out like this. Nucleated cell counts per sample were estimated from amplification of reference gene primers within the assay. To quantify the absolute abundance of each unique TCRbeta CDR3 rearrangement, sequence reads were collapsed and filtered. For each sample, productive Simpson clonality was calculated as the square root of Simpson's diversity index across productive rearrangements. TCRdb re-hosts the immuneACCESS table, in-frame sequences only. Its copies lack some clones; in the studies checked, an unresolved V gene accounts for under half of them, and the cause for the rest is not known. D and trimming were read from the DNA, whereas the V and J calls and clone size are those reported in that table. The sample has fewer than 400,000 clones on record, roughly 85% of them singletons. In total, the top ten clones hold roughly 2.2% of the sample.

In the prospective study, participants were about 18 to 90 years old, resided in fewer than 25 geographic areas of the United States, and were enrolled through a virtual design. To assign participants to cohorts, the prospective study relied on clinical history that participants themselves reported in a screening survey and a study questionnaire. ImmuneRACE Cohort 3 recovered participants were defined by two consecutive negative NP/OP PCR tests, healthcare professional clearance, or symptom resolution. In the prospective study, mobile phlebotomists collected whole blood, serum and a nasopharyngeal or oropharyngeal swab from each participant. Participants in the prospective study had the option to provide additional blood draws and questionnaires over a 2-month period. Before DNA extraction, blood samples from the prospective study were shipped at room temperature or frozen. Regarding this clone: Its antigen is not yet known. No base quality values were provided; no much bigger clone lies one nucleotide off.

Counted from cysteine to phenylalanine, this CDR3 has 15 amino acids. The DNA shown is the 45-base CDR3, in frame from base 1. As encoded in the germline V gene, CDR1 is MNHEY while CDR2 is SVGEGT. At the junction V is shortened by 0 bases and J by 3 bases; bases outside the gene matches: 4. Input material: PBMCs or T cells enriched from blood (not recorded which). This chain is built from TRBV6-2 or TRBV6-3 and TRBJ2-7, and 8 junctional nucleotides match TRBD1. This TCR was recovered from a young man who had recovered from COVID-19. The sequence in DNA is TGTGCCAGCAGTTACTCGAAGGACAGGGACTACGAGCAGTACTTC. Translated, this is CASSYSKDRDYEQYF.